The rows below give T cell receptor beta chains drawn from one sample of a study of T cell responses to AZD1222 COVID-19 vaccine. Sequencing was performed with immunoSEQ multiplex PCR; in TCRdb, only in-frame clones are kept and a portion is missing. The top ten clones hold 2.5% to 3% of a sample with 120,000 to 150,000 clones, about 93% of them seen once. The sequences come from peripheral blood, collected on day 0 of MenACWY control vaccination. The receptors were gathered from an adult in good health. Each CDR3 is given with its conserved first and last residue. The D gene is left open where the match is weak. The size entry is marked missing in some rows and otherwise reads once, few, many or a size class.

D	J	V	size	CDR3	DNA
TRBD2	TRBJ2-3	TRBV6-4	medium-sized	CASSDSGGATDTQYF	TGTGCCAGCAGTGACAGCGGGGGGGCCACAGATACGCAGTATTTT
NA	TRBJ2-1	TRBV29-1	NA	CSGRKGDIGNNEQFF	TGCAGCGGCAGGAAGGGGGACATAGGGAACAATGAGCAGTTCTTC
NA	TRBJ1-1	TRBV28	NA	CASRLTGRGTEAFF	TGTGCCAGCAGGCTGACAGGACGGGGGACTGAAGCTTTCTTT
TRBD1	TRBJ1-4	TRBV5-6	once	CASSSRTGVDGKLFF	TGTGCCAGCAGCAGCAGGACAGGGGTCGACGGAAAACTGTTTTTT
TRBD1	TRBJ1-4	TRBV19	once	CATKDREVANEKLFF	TGTGCCACCAAGGACAGGGAGGTAGCTAATGAAAAACTGTTTTTT
TRBD1	TRBJ1-3	TRBV5-4	NA	CASSQGQGTGNTIYF	TGTGCCAGCAGCCAGGGACAGGGGACTGGAAACACCATATATTTT
NA	TRBJ1-5	TRBV19	once	CASSIGGGGQPQHF	TGTGCCAGTAGTATAGGAGGGGGAGGGCAGCCCCAGCATTTT
NA	TRBJ2-5	TRBV6-6	few	CASSYRVEQETQYF	TGTGCCAGCAGTTATCGGGTCGAACAAGAGACCCAGTACTTC
NA	TRBJ1-1	TRBV4-1	NA	CASSQEGVGEGEAFF	TGCGCCAGCAGCCAAGAAGGCGTCGGGGAGGGTGAAGCTTTCTTT
NA	TRBJ1-1	TRBV10-3	once	CATGAGMNTEAFF	TGTGCCACCGGAGCGGGGATGAACACTGAAGCTTTCTTT
TRBD1	TRBJ1-2	TRBV5-6	NA	CASSYRDRDPSSYGYTF	TGTGCCAGCAGCTACCGGGACAGGGATCCCTCCTCTTATGGCTACACCTTC
TRBD1	TRBJ2-5	TRBV3-1/TRBV3-2	NA	CASSTLRDRGETQYF	TGTGCCAGCAGCACTCTCCGGGACAGGGGTGAGACCCAGTACTTC
NA	TRBJ1-1	TRBV19	NA	CASRLLSTGMNTEAFF	TGTGCCAGTAGACTTCTTTCTACAGGAATGAACACTGAAGCTTTCTTT
NA	TRBJ1-1	TRBV28	once	CASSSYNYGTEAFF	TGTGCCAGCAGTTCCTATAATTATGGGACTGAAGCTTTCTTT
TRBD1	TRBJ1-1	TRBV5-4	NA	CASTSETRGTEAFF	TGTGCCAGCACCTCCGAGACCAGGGGGACTGAAGCTTTCTTT
TRBD2	TRBJ2-7	TRBV4-2	NA	CASSQENSGRAPEQYF	TGTGCCAGCAGCCAAGAGAATAGCGGGAGGGCCCCCGAGCAGTACTTC
NA	TRBJ1-2	TRBV9	NA	CASSVRLNYGYTF	TGTGCCAGCAGCGTACGCCTCAACTATGGCTACACCTTC
TRBD2	TRBJ2-7	TRBV29-1	NA	CSVGVGREKQYF	TGCAGCGTTGGGGTGGGGCGGGAGAAGCAGTACTTC
TRBD2	TRBJ2-3	TRBV5-1	NA	CASSPRETSGSTDTQYF	TGCGCCAGCAGCCCCCGCGAAACTAGCGGGAGTACAGATACGCAGTATTTT
NA	TRBJ1-5	TRBV27	NA	CASSLVRGQPQHF	TGTGCCAGCAGTTTAGTCAGGGGTCAGCCCCAGCATTTT
NA	TRBJ2-1	TRBV5-4	once	CASSLSSAPYNEQFF	TGTGCCAGCAGCTTGTCTAGCGCCCCCTACAATGAGCAGTTCTTC
NA	TRBJ1-2	TRBV5-6	NA	CASSSGPREEGYTF	TGTGCCAGCAGCTCAGGCCCCCGGGAAGAGGGCTACACCTTC
TRBD1	TRBJ1-1	TRBV11-2	NA	CAVAPGGENTEAFF	TGTGCCGTGGCCCCAGGGGGCGAGAACACTGAAGCTTTCTTT
NA	TRBJ1-6	TRBV10-2	NA	CASSGTENSPLHF	TGCGCCAGCAGTGGAACAGAAAATTCACCCCTCCACTTT
NA	TRBJ1-4	TRBV12-3/TRBV12-4	NA	CASTGRGYEKLFF	TGTGCCAGCACTGGACGGGGGTATGAAAAACTGTTTTTT
NA	TRBJ1-5	TRBV2	NA	CASTLGDRYNQPQHF	TGTGCCAGCACATTAGGCGACAGGTACAATCAGCCCCAGCATTTT
NA	TRBJ2-5	TRBV18	NA	CASSAYVETQYF	TGTGCCAGCTCAGCCTACGTAGAAACCCAGTACTTC
NA	TRBJ1-4	TRBV28	NA	CASSFPGSPNEKLFF	TGTGCCAGCAGTTTTCCAGGGTCCCCCAATGAAAAACTGTTTTTT
NA	TRBJ2-6	TRBV7-9	few	CASSLTRSSGANVLTF	TGTGCCAGCAGCTTAACCCGGTCGTCTGGGGCCAACGTCCTGACTTTC
NA	TRBJ1-1	TRBV4-1	NA	CASSPGPRTGEAFF	TGCGCCAGCAGCCCGGGACCGAGAACAGGTGAAGCTTTCTTT
TRBD1	TRBJ1-6	TRBV7-6	NA	CASSLGRQGGSPLHF	TGTGCCAGCAGCTTAGGGCGACAGGGCGGGTCACCCCTCCACTTT
NA	TRBJ1-6	TRBV7-2	few	CASSSDRISPLHF	TGTGCCAGCAGCTCCGACAGGATCTCACCCCTCCACTTT
NA	TRBJ2-7	TRBV9	NA	CASSVGTDSTPQYF	TGTGCCAGCAGCGTAGGTACAGATTCTACTCCGCAGTACTTC
NA	TRBJ1-1	TRBV9	NA	CASSAGAQPLRTEAFF	TGTGCCAGCAGCGCGGGAGCGCAACCACTGCGCACTGAAGCTTTCTTT
NA	TRBJ2-2	TRBV11-2	NA	CASSAKSGATGELFF	TGTGCCAGCAGCGCTAAGTCAGGGGCAACCGGGGAGCTGTTTTTT
NA	TRBJ1-5	TRBV5-8	NA	CASSLEDPWRQPQHF	TGTGCCAGCAGCTTGGAAGACCCATGGAGGCAGCCCCAGCATTTT
TRBD2	TRBJ2-1	TRBV28	NA	CASSSGLAGSDEQFF	TGTGCCAGCAGTTCTGGACTAGCGGGAAGTGATGAGCAGTTCTTC
NA	TRBJ2-3	TRBV4-1	NA	CASSPRRLWGSGPSTDTQYF	TGCGCCAGCAGCCCGAGACGGCTGTGGGGGTCAGGTCCTAGCACAGATACGCAGTATTTT
NA	TRBJ1-2	TRBV6-5	NA	CASIKGTYYGYTF	TGTGCCAGCATAAAAGGCACTTACTATGGCTACACCTTC
NA	TRBJ2-5	TRBV19	NA	CASSILGETQYF	TGTGCCAGTAGTATACTTGGGGAGACCCAGTACTTC